A single sample is the source of the 31 T cell receptor beta chains below, sequenced in a study of cytomegalovirus exposure and HLA in healthy donors. The PCR employed 60 Vbeta primers together with 13 Jbeta primers. Produced via immunoSEQ multiplex PCR; TCRdb's table is partial and in-frame only. This table lists roughly 100,000 clones. Sequencing input: PBMCs. These receptor sequences come from a woman in her twenties or thirties in good health and CMV-seronegative.

The chain has TRBV30 and TRBJ2-1; D not certain. With 0 bases removed from V and 7 bases from J, the gap between germline ends came to 7 bases. This CDR3 spans 12 amino acids. CDR1 and CDR2 (germline): GTSNPN, SVGIG (reference sequence). The CDR3 coding sequence is TGTGCCTGGAGTGTAAGCTGGAATGAGCAGTTCTTC. This codes for CAWSVSWNEQFF.

V gene TRBV6-5 combines with J gene TRBJ2-5, with 8 bases identical to TRBD2. CDR1 is MNHEY, CDR2 SVGAGI, per germline. V gave up 7 bases and J gave up 5 bases; unmatched junction bases: 9. The CDR3 covers 14 residues. CDR3 sequence: CASTSLPGGETQYF. The CDR3, as DNA: TGTGCCAGCACCTCACTCCCGGGAGGGGAGACCCAGTACTTC.

V is TRBV28 and J is TRBJ2-2, with a tentative D call TRBD2 (6 bases). With 3 bases removed from V and 4 bases from J, the gap between germline ends came to 15 bases. There are 16 residues in the CDR3. CDR1 is MDHEN and CDR2 is SYDVKM in the germline V gene. This CDR3 is CASSFSWGESTGELFF. In DNA, the CDR3 is TGTGCCAGCAGTTTCTCATGGGGGGAGAGCACCGGGGAGCTGTTTTTT.

The CDR3 DNA is TGTGCCAGCAGGCGGGCGAGCAATCAGCCCCAGCATTTT. It translates to CASRRASNQPQHF. The chain couples TRBV6-5 to TRBJ1-5; D not certain. In germline, CDR1 is MNHEY, CDR2 SVGAGI. With 6 bases removed from V and 1 base from J, the gap between germline ends came to 7 bases. The CDR3 consists of 13 residues.

This rearrangement joins TRBV19 to TRBJ1-2, with D hard to call. V shed 7 bases and J shed 2 bases, with 5 bases lying between them. Germline CDR1 is LNHDA and CDR2 is SQIVND (reference sequence). The CDR3 spans 11 residues. The CDR3 is CASTQNYGYTF. DNA of the CDR3: TGTGCCAGTACCCAGAACTATGGCTACACCTTC.

This sequence joins TRBV13 and TRBJ1-1; D is unclear. The CDR3 is 14 residues long. With 6 bases removed from V and 4 bases from J, the gap between germline ends came to 15 bases. Germline V lookup: CDR1 PRHDT, CDR2 FYEKMQ (reference sequence). CDR3 amino acids: CASRTWESRTEAFF. The CDR3, as DNA: TGTGCCAGCAGGACTTGGGAGAGCCGCACTGAAGCTTTCTTT.

V and J are TRBV5-1 and TRBJ2-1, with D maybe TRBD2 (5 bases). CDR1 is SGHRS, CDR2 YFSETQ, per germline. Trimming removed 0 bases from V and 9 bases from J, with 19 bases in between. This CDR3 comprises 16 residues. The CDR3 nucleotides are TGCGCCAGCAGCTTGGCTTGGTCTATGGGTGAGGGTGAGCAGTTCTTC. It encodes CASSLAWSMGEGEQFF. Together with reference TRBV5-1 and TRBJ2-1, the CDR3 gives the full variable domain: KAGVTQTPRYLIKTRGQQVTLSCSPISGHRSVSWYQQTPGQGLQFLFEYFSETQRNKGNFPGRFSGRQFSNSRSEMNVSTLELGDSALYLCASSLAWSMGEGEQFFGPGTRLTVL.

A remark on this clone: The same CDR3 is also encoded by other DNA sequences in this sample. This chain connects TRBV5-4 to TRBJ2-5, with TRBD1 identical over 9 bases. V shed 0 bases, J shed 5 bases, and the junction held 2 bases outside the gene matches. Germline lookup yields CDR1 SGHNT and CDR2 YYREEE (reference sequence). CDR3 length: 14 residues. In nucleotides, the CDR3 is TGTGCCAGCAGCTTGGGGACAGGGGAGGAGACCCAGTACTTC. The encoded protein is CASSLGTGEETQYF.

The genes are TRBV7-9 and TRBJ1-2; D remains unclear. The CDR3 loop spans 17 amino acids. The V end lost 2 bases, the J end lost 3 bases, and 19 bases lay between the germline ends. CDR1 is SEHNR, CDR2 FQNEAQ, per germline (reference sequence). CDR3 sequence: CASSLSRGAVSHYGYTF. The CDR3 DNA reads TGTGCCAGCAGCTTATCTCGAGGAGCGGTTAGTCACTATGGCTACACCTTC.

The V call is TRBV29-1, the J call TRBJ1-1; D is unresolved. Trimming left V 8 bases short and J 2 bases short, with 6 bases between. CDR3 length: 10 residues. The germline gives CDR1 SQVTM, CDR2 ANQGSEA. CDR3 bases: TGCAGCCTCTCCAACACTGAAGCTTTCTTT. This translates into CSLSNTEAFF.

The chain joins TRBV5-1 to TRBJ2-6, with D possibly TRBD1 on 6 matching bases. The CDR3 is made up of 18 amino acids. Germline V CDR1 and CDR2: SGHRS, YFSETQ. The V end lost 0 bases, the J end lost 0 bases, and 13 bases lay between the germline ends. Here the CDR3 reads CASSLGTGPISGANVLTF. CDR3 DNA sequence: TGCGCCAGCAGCTTGGGAACAGGGCCTATCTCTGGGGCCAACGTCCTGACTTTC.

The chain links TRBV5-1 to TRBJ2-3; D ambiguous. V was pared by 4 bases and J by 1 base, with 13 bases between. Germline loops: CDR1 SGHRS, CDR2 YFSETQ. This CDR3 has 15 amino acids. This CDR3 is CASSLTGIGTDTQYF. The CDR3, as DNA: TGCGCCAGCAGCCTCACCGGTATAGGCACAGATACGCAGTATTTT.

J is TRBJ1-1 and V is TRBV5-1, with D possibly TRBD1 on 5 matching bases. This CDR3 comprises 14 residues. CDR1 and CDR2 from the germline V gene are SGHRS and YFSETQ. V was trimmed by 7 bases and J by 1 base, leaving 14 bases between them. The CDR3 nucleotides read TGCGCCAGCTACCAGGGTAGTGAGAACACTGAAGCTTTCTTT. Translated: CASYQGSENTEAFF.

This chain connects TRBV6-1 to TRBJ2-1; 10 bases align to TRBD1. V trimming: 4 bases; J trimming: 1 base; junction bases outside the gene matches: 7. CDR1 is MNHNS, CDR2 SASEGT, per germline. The CDR3 is 17 residues long. CDR3: CASSGDRGQVSYNEQFF. The CDR3 DNA is TGTGCCAGCAGTGGTGACAGGGGGCAAGTATCCTACAATGAGCAGTTCTTC.

The V gene is TRBV6-5, the J gene TRBJ2-2, with unresolved D. The germline V and J ends were trimmed by 2 bases and 5 bases, with 6 bases remaining between them. There are 13 residues in the CDR3. CDR1 is MNHEY, CDR2 SVGAGI, per germline. CDR3 DNA: TGTGCCAGCAGTTACCGAACAACCGGGGAGCTGTTTTTT. Translating it yields CASSYRTTGELFF.

V is TRBV5-4 and J is TRBJ2-7; 7 bases agree with TRBD2. Trimming removed 3 bases from V and 2 bases from J; junction bases left unmatched: 5. Germline V gene sequence: CDR1 SGHNT, CDR2 YYREEE (reference sequence). This CDR3 is 14 amino acids long. The CDR3: CASSSPSGAYEQYF. CDR3 nucleotides: TGTGCCAGCAGCTCGCCTAGCGGAGCCTACGAGCAGTACTTC. Full variable domain (outside the CDR3, taken from reference TRBV5-4 and TRBJ2-7): ETGVTQSPTHLIKTRGQQVTLRCSSQSGHNTVSWYQQALGQGPQFIFQYYREEENGRGNFPPRFSGLQFPNYSSELNVNALELDDSALYLCASSSPSGAYEQYFGPGTRLTVT.

The J gene is TRBJ1-4, the V gene TRBV28; the match to TRBD1 covers 9 bases. Germline V lookup: CDR1 MDHEN, CDR2 SYDVKM. J was trimmed by 4 bases and V by 3 bases; bases with no gene match: 9. This CDR3 region has 17 residues. In nucleotides, the CDR3 is TGTGCCAGCAGTTTCCCCTTGTTGGGACAGGGTAATGAAAAACTGTTTTTT. It yields the protein CASSFPLLGQGNEKLFF.

The chain's CDR3 is CASSESHANYEQYF. CDR3 bases: TGTGCCAGCAGTGAATCTCACGCAAACTACGAGCAGTACTTC. The chain carries TRBV6-1 and TRBJ2-5; D remains unclear. Near its end, the DNA agrees better with TRBJ2-7, so the J call may be wrong. This CDR3 spans 14 amino acids. Germline values: CDR1 MNHNS, CDR2 SASEGT.

In nucleotides, the CDR3 is TGCGCCAGCAGCCCCCCTTTAGCGGGAGGTGGGGAGACCCAGTACTTC. Its translation is CASSPPLAGGGETQYF. The chain uses TRBV5-1 and TRBJ2-5; 10 positions agree with TRBD2. The germline gives CDR1 SGHRS, CDR2 YFSETQ. The V gene end was trimmed by 4 bases and the J gene end by 5 bases; junction bases not matched to a gene: 11. This CDR3 has 16 amino acids.

The chain couples TRBV25-1 to TRBJ1-5, with TRBD1 matching 9 bases. Trimming took 6 bases from V and 0 from J; bases not matched to a gene: 12. Germline CDR1 and CDR2: MGHDK and SYGVNS. CDR3 size: 18 residues. This chain's CDR3 is CASRTNGTGLYSNQPQHF. The CDR3 DNA reads TGTGCCAGCAGGACGAATGGGACAGGGCTTTATAGCAATCAGCCCCAGCATTTT.

This chain links TRBV6-1 with TRBJ2-7; D not resolved. Trimming shortened V by 8 bases and J by 5 bases, and 16 bases separated the two germline ends. The CDR3 covers 13 residues. Germline CDR1 reads MNHNS; CDR2 reads SASEGT. CDR3 loop: CASHVILQDEQYF. The CDR3 DNA is TGTGCCAGCCACGTCATCCTCCAGGACGAGCAGTACTTC.

The V call is TRBV10-2, the J call TRBJ2-7; a weak D match, TRBD2 (5 bases). The CDR3 length is 12 residues. V lost 5 bases and J lost 2, with 7 bases in between. Germline assignment: CDR1 WSHSY and CDR2 SAAADI. The CDR3, as DNA: TGCGCCAGCAGTAGCGGTGCCTACGAGCAGTACTTC. Its translation: CASSSGAYEQYF.

The chain uses TRBV4-2 and TRBJ2-2; D is ambiguous. This CDR3 region has 15 residues. V shed 1 base and J shed 1 base, with 7 bases lying between them. CDR1 is LGHNA and CDR2 is YNFKEQ in the germline V gene. As DNA, the CDR3 is TGTGCCAGCAGCCAAGTTCCCTTGAACACCGGGGAGCTGTTTTTT. It yields the protein CASSQVPLNTGELFF.

This chain uses TRBV6-6 with TRBJ1-2; 8 bases align to TRBD1. Trimming cost V 5 bases and J 3 bases; bases outside gene matches: 8. There are 15 residues in the CDR3. Germline V CDR1 and CDR2: MNHNY, SVGAGI (reference sequence). CDR3 loop: CASSMDRVSDYGYTF. The CDR3 DNA reads as TGTGCCAGCAGTATGGACAGGGTGAGCGACTATGGCTACACCTTC.

This chain joins TRBV19 and TRBJ2-1; possibly TRBD1 for D (5 bases). V was shortened by 4 bases and J by 6 bases, with 10 bases between the two germline ends. Looked up from germline, CDR1 is LNHDA and CDR2 is SQIVND (reference sequence). There are 13 residues in the CDR3. The CDR3 bases are TGTGCCAGTAGTAAGGGGCCAGTCAATGAGCAGTTCTTC. It translates to CASSKGPVNEQFF.

The V call is TRBV28, the J call TRBJ2-6; TRBD1 or TRBD2 may be the D gene (5 bases each). CDR1 and CDR2 from the germline V gene are MDHEN and SYDVKM. V gave up 10 bases and J gave up 0 bases, with 16 bases separating them. This CDR3 is built from 16 residues. CDR3 protein: CATRGVRHSGANVLTF. Written as DNA, the CDR3 is TGTGCCACCAGAGGGGTACGGCACTCTGGGGCCAACGTCCTGACTTTC.

V usage is TRBV7-2 and J usage is TRBJ1-4; D is unclear. Germline assignment: CDR1 SGHTA and CDR2 FQGNSA. The CDR3 extends over 14 amino acids. V was cut by 4 bases and J by 3 bases, with 9 bases left in between. The CDR3 protein is CASSSQSANEKLFF. CDR3 sequence (DNA): TGTGCCAGCAGCTCGCAATCGGCTAATGAAAAACTGTTTTTT.

This chain links TRBV15 with TRBJ2-5, with 8 bases aligning to TRBD2. The J call could be wrong; TRBJ2-7 is a better fit for the DNA end. CDR3 size: 15 residues. Germline values: CDR1 LNHNV, CDR2 YYDKDF (reference sequence). CDR3 in DNA: TGTGCCACCAGCAGAGGACGGACTAGCATTTACGAGCAGTACTTC. This encodes CATSRGRTSIYEQYF.

The CDR3 reads CASNLDSNSGNTIYF. In nucleotides, the CDR3 is TGTGCCAGCAACCTCGACAGCAACTCTGGAAACACCATATATTTT. This chain uses TRBV6-1 with TRBJ2-2, with D possibly matching TRBD1 (5 bases). The J call may be incorrect, as the DNA end agrees better with TRBJ1-3. Per the germline V gene, CDR1 is MNHNS and CDR2 is SASEGT. This CDR3 spans 15 amino acids.

The chain couples TRBV2 to TRBJ2-7, with TRBD2 matching 10 bases. Germline CDR1 SNHLY, CDR2 FYNNEI. Trimming cost V 9 bases and J 4 bases; bases outside gene matches: 6. The CDR3 runs to 13 residues. CDR3 loop: CASSGGLPYEQYF. The CDR3 nucleotides are TGTGCCAGTAGCGGGGGGCTTCCTTACGAGCAGTACTTC.

The gene calls are TRBV7-9 and TRBJ2-2, with D possibly TRBD1 on 5 matching bases. The CDR3 is made up of 17 amino acids. Germline CDR1 SEHNR, CDR2 FQNEAQ (reference sequence). Trimming cost V 8 bases and J 4 bases, with 23 bases left between them. The CDR3 DNA sequence: TGTGCCAGCCAGAGCCCCATAGGGGCCCCGGGCACCGGGGAGCTGTTTTTT. Protein sequence: CASQSPIGAPGTGELFF.